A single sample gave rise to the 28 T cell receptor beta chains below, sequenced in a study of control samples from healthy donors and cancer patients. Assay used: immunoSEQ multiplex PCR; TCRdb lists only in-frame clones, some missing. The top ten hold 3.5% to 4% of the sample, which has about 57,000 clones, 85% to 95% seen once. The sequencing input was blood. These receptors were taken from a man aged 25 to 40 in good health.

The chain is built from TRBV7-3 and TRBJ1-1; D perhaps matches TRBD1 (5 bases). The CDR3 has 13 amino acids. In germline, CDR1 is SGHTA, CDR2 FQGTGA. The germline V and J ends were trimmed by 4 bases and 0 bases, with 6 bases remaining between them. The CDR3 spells CASSSTVNTEAFF. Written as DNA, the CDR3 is TGTGCCAGCAGCTCGACAGTGAACACTGAAGCTTTCTTT.

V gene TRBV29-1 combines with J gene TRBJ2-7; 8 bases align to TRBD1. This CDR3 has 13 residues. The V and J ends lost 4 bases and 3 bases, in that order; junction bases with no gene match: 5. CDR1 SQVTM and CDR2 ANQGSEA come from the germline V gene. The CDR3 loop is CSVVGTGRYEQYF. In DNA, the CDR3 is TGCAGCGTTGTCGGGACAGGCCGCTACGAGCAGTACTTC.

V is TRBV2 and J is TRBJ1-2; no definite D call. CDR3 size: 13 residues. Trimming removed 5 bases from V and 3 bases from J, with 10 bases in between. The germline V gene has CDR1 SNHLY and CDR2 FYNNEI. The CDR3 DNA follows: TGTGCCAGCAGTTCGACGGAGGACTATGGCTACACCTTC. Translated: CASSSTEDYGYTF.

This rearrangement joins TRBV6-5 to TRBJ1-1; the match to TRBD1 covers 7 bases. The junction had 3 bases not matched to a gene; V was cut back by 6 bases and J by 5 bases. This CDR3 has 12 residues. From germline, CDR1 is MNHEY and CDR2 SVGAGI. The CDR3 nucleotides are TGTGCCAGCAGGCCGACAGGGACTGAAGCTTTCTTT. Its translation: CASRPTGTEAFF.

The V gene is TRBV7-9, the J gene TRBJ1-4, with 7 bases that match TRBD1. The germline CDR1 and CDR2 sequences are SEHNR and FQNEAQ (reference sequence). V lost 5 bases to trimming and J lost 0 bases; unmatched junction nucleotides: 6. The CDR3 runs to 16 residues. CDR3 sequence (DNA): TGTGCCAGCAGCCAAGGGACAGACCCAACTAATGAAAAACTGTTTTTT. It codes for CASSQGTDPTNEKLFF.

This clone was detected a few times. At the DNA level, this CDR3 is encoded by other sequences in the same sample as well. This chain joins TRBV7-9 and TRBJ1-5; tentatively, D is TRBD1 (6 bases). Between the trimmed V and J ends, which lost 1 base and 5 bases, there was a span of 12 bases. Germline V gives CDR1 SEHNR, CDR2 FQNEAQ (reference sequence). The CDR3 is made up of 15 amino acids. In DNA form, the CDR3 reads TGTGCCAGCAGCTTAGGCGGGGGCTTAGATCAGCCCCAGCATTTT. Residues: CASSLGGGLDQPQHF. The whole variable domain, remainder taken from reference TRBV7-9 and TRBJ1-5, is DTGVSQNPRHKITKRGQNVTFRCDPISEHNRLYWYRQTLGQGPEFLTYFQNEAQLEKSRLLSDRFSAERPKGSFSTLEIQRTEQGDSAMYLCASSLGGGLDQPQHFGDGTRLSIL.

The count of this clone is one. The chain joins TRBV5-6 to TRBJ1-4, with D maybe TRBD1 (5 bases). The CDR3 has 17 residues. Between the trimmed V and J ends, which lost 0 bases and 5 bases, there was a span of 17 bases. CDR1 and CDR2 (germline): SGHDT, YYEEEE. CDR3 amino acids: CASSLEPTAMRNEKLFF. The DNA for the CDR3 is TGTGCCAGCAGCTTGGAACCGACAGCGATGAGAAATGAAAAACTGTTTTTT.

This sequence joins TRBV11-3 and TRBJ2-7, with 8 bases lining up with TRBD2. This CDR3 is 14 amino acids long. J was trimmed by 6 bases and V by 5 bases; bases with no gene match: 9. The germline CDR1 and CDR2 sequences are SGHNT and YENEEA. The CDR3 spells CASSPLPGTSEQYF. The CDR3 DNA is TGTGCCAGCAGCCCCCTTCCGGGGACTAGCGAGCAGTACTTC.

CDR3 sequence reads: CASSPRLAGDFNEQFF. As DNA, the CDR3 is TGTGCCAGCAGTCCACGACTAGCGGGGGACTTCAATGAGCAGTTCTTC. This chain links TRBV6-4 with TRBJ2-1, with 12 nucleotides matching TRBD2. The CDR3 length is 16 residues. Germline CDR1 reads MRHNA; CDR2 reads SNTAGT. V dropped 5 bases and J dropped 6; count of bases not matched to a gene: 8.

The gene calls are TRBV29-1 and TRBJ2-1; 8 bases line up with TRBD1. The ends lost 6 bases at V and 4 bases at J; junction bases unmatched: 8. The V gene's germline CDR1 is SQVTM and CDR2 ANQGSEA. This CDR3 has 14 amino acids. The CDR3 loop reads CSVRMDRAYNEQFF. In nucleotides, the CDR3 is TGCAGCGTCCGAATGGACAGGGCATACAATGAGCAGTTCTTC.

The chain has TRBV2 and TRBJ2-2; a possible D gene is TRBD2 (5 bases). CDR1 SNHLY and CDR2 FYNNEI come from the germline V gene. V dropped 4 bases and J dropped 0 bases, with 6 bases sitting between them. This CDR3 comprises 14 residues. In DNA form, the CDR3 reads TGTGCCAGCAGTGGGGGAGCGAACACCGGGGAGCTGTTTTTT. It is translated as CASSGGANTGELFF. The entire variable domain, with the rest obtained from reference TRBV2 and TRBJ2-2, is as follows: EPEVTQTPSHQVTQMGQEVILRCVPISNHLYFYWYRQILGQKVEFLVSFYNNEISEKSEIFDDQFSVERPDGSNFTLKIRSTKLEDSAMYFCASSGGANTGELFFGEGSRLTVL.

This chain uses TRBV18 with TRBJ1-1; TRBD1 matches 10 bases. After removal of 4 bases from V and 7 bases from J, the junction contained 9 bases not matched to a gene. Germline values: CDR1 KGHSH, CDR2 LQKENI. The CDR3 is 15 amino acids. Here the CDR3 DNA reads TGTGCCAGCTCACTATCACCGGGACAGGGGCTTGAAGCTTTCTTT. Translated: CASSLSPGQGLEAFF.

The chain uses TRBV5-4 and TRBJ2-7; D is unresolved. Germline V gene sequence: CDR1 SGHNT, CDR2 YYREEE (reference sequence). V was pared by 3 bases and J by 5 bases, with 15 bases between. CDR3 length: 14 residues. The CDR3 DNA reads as TGTGCCAGCAGCTCCCCCGAGGCTCTCGACGAGCAGTACTTC. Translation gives CASSSPEALDEQYF. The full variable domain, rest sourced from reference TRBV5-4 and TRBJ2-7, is ETGVTQSPTHLIKTRGQQVTLRCSSQSGHNTVSWYQQALGQGPQFIFQYYREEENGRGNFPPRFSGLQFPNYSSELNVNALELDDSALYLCASSSPEALDEQYFGPGTRLTVT.

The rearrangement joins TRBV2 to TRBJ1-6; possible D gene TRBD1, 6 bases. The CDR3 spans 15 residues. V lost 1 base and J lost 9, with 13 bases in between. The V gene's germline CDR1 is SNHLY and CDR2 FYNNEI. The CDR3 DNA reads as TGTGCCAGCAGTGAAGAGGGGGTATCTTTTTCACCCCTCCACTTT. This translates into CASSEEGVSFSPLHF. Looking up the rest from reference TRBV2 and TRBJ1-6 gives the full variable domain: EPEVTQTPSHQVTQMGQEVILRCVPISNHLYFYWYRQILGQKVEFLVSFYNNEISEKSEIFDDQFSVERPDGSNFTLKIRSTKLEDSAMYFCASSEEGVSFSPLHFGNGTRLTVT.

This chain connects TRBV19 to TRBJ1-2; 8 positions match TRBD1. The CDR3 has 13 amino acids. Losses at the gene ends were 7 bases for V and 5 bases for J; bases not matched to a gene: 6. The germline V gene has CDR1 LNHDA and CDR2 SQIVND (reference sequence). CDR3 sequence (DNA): TGTGCCAGTAAAGGCAGGGGGCAGTATGGCTACACCTTC. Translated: CASKGRGQYGYTF.

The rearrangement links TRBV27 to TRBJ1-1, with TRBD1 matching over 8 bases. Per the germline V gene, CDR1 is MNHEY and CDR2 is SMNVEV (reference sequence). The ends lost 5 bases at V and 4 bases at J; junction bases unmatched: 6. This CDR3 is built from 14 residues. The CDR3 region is CASSPQTGATEAFF. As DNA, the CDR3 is TGTGCCAGCAGTCCTCAGACAGGGGCCACTGAAGCTTTCTTT.

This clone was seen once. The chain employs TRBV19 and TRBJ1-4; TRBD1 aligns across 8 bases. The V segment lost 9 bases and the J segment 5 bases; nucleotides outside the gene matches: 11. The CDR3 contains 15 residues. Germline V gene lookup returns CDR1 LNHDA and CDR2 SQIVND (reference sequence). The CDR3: CASGPRTGPNEKLFF. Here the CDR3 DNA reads TGTGCCAGCGGACCCAGGACAGGGCCGAATGAAAAACTGTTTTTT.

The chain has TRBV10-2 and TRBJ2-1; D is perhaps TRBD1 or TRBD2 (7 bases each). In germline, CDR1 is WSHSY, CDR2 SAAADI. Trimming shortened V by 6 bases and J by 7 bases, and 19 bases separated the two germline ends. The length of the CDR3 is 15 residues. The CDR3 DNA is TGCGCCAGCAGCGCTGACAGGGACTACTGGAATGAGCAGTTCTTC. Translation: CASSADRDYWNEQFF.

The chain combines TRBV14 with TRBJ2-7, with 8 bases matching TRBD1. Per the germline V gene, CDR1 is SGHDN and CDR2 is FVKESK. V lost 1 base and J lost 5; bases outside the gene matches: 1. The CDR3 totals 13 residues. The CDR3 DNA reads TGTGCCAGCAGCCAAGGACAGGGGAACGAGCAGTACTTC. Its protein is CASSQGQGNEQYF.

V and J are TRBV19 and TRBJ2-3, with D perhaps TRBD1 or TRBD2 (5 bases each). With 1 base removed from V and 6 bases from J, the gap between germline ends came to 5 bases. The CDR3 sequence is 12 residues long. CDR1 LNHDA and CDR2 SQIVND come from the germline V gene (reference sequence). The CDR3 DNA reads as TGTGCCAGTAGTATAGGGGGGGATACGCAGTATTTT. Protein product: CASSIGGDTQYF.

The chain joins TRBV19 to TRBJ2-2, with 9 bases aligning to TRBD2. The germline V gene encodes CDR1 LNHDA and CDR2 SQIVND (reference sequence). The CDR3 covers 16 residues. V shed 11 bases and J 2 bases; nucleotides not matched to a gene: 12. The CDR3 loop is CASHFGLALNTGELFF. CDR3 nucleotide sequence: TGTGCCTCCCACTTCGGACTAGCGCTCAACACCGGGGAGCTGTTTTTT.

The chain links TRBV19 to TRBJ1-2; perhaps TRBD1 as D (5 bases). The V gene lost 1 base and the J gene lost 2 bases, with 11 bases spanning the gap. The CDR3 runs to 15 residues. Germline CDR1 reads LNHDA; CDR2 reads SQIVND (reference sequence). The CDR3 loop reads CASSIAMGPNYGYTF. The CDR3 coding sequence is TGTGCCAGTAGTATAGCCATGGGACCCAACTATGGCTACACCTTC.

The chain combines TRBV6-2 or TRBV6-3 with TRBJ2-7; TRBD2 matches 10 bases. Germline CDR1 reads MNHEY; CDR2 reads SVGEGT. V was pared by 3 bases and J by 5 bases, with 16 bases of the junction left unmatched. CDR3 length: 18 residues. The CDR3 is CASSYGSFSRLAGDEQYF. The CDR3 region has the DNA TGTGCCAGCAGTTATGGGAGTTTTAGCAGGCTAGCGGGAGACGAGCAGTACTTC.

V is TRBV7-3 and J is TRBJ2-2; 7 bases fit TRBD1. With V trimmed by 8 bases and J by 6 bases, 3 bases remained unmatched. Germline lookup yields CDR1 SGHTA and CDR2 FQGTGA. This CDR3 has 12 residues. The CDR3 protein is CASARGPGELFF. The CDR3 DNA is TGTGCCAGCGCGAGGGGGCCCGGGGAGCTGTTTTTT.

The CDR3 DNA is TGTGCCAGCAGCTTAGGGCAGGGTGGCGAAAAACTGTTTTTT. This gives the protein CASSLGQGGEKLFF. The J gene is TRBJ1-4, the V gene TRBV7-8, with D maybe TRBD1 (5 bases). CDR1 and CDR2 (germline): SGHVS, FQNEAQ. The CDR3 has 14 residues. Deletions cut 1 base from V and 8 bases from J, with 11 bases between.

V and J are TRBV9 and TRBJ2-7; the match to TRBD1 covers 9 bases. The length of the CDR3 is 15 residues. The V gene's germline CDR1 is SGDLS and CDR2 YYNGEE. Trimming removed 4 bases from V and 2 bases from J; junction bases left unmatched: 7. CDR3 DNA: TGTGCCAGCAGCAGAGGACAGGGGCTAACCTACGAGCAGTACTTC. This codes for CASSRGQGLTYEQYF.

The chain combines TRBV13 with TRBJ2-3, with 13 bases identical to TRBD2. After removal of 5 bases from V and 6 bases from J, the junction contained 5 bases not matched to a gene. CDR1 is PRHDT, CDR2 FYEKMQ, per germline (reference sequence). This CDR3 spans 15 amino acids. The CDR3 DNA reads TGTGCCAGCAGCCCCGGACTAGCGGGAGCGGATACGCAGTATTTT. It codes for CASSPGLAGADTQYF.

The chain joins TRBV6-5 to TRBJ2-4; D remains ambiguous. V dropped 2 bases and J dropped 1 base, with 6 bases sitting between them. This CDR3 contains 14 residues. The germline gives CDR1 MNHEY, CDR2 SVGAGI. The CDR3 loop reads CASSYGVAKNIQYF. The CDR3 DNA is TGTGCCAGCAGTTACGGGGTGGCCAAAAACATTCAGTACTTC.